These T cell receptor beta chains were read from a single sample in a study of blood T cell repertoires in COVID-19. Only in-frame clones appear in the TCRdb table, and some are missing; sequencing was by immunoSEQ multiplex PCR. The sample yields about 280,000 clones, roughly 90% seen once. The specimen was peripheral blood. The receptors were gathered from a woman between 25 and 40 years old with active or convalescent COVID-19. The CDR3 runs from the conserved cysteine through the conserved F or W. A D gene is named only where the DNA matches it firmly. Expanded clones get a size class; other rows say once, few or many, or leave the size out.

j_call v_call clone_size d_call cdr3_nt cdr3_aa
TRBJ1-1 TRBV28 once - TGTGCCAGCAGGACGGGGTCTATGAACACTGAAGCTTTCTTT CASRTGSMNTEAFF
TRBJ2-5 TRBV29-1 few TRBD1 TGCAGCGTGGAGGGACAGGGGGTCTCGGAGACCCAGTACTTC CSVEGQGVSETQYF
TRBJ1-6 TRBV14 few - TGTGCCAGCAGCCAAGTGGGGGGTAGCTCCTATAATTCACCCCTCCACTTT CASSQVGGSSYNSPLHF
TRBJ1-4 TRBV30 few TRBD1 TGTGCCTGGAGTCCCGGGACAGGTGAAAAACTGTTTTTT CAWSPGTGEKLFF
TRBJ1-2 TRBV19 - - TGTGCCTCTAACAGGGCACTGATCTATGGCTACACCTTC CASNRALIYGYTF
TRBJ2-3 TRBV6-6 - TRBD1 TGTGCCAGCAGTCTACAGGGGGGTTTGGATACGCAGTATTTT CASSLQGGLDTQYF
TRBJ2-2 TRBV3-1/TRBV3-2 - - TGTGCCAGCAGCCAAGGAACTCTAAACAGGGTCACCGGGGAGCTGTTTTTT CASSQGTLNRVTGELFF
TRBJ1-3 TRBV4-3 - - TGCGCCAGCAGCCAAGACGAGGCAGTCTCTGCCACCCGGTTATTT CASSQDEAVSATRLF
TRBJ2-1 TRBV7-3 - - TGTGCCAGCAGCCCAATGGCGGGGGCCTCCTACAATGAGCAGTTCTTC CASSPMAGASYNEQFF
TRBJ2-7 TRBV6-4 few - TGTGCCAGCAGTGACTCGAGTCGAGGGGGGGCGGATGGTGAGTACGAGCAGTACTTC CASSDSSRGGADGEYEQYF
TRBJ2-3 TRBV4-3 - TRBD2 TGCGCCAGCAGCCAAGATGGACTCGGGACTAGCGGAGATACGCAGTATTTT CASSQDGLGTSGDTQYF
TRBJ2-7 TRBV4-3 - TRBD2 TGCGCCAGCAGCCAAGGATTGGGACTAGCGGGGGGAACCTACGAGCAGTACTTC CASSQGLGLAGGTYEQYF
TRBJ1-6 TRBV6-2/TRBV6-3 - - TGTGCCAGCAGTTACGGCAGGGTGTCACCCCTCCACTTT CASSYGRVSPLHF
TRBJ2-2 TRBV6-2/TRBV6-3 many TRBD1 TGTGCCAGCAGCCCCGGGACAGACACCGGGGAGCTGTTTTTT CASSPGTDTGELFF
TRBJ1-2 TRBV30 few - TGTGCCTGGAGTGTACCCGCCGAGGCTAAGTACTACACCTTC CAWSVPAEAKYYTF
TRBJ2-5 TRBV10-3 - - TGTGCCATCAGTGAGACTAGTCGAGAGACCCAGTACTTC CAISETSRETQYF
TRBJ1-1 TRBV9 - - TGTGCCAGCAGCGTAGCTACAGCTAACACTGAAGCTTTCTTT CASSVATANTEAFF
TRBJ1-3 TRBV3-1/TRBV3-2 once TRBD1 TGTGCCAGCAGCTCATTCACCCGGGGACAGGGTGTATACACCATATATTTT CASSSFTRGQGVYTIYF
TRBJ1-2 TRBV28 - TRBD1 TGTGCCAGCAGGCCTACAGGGGGCTATGGCTACACCTTC CASRPTGGYGYTF
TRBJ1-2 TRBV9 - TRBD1 TGTGCCAGCAGCCGGGACAGGGCTAACTATGGCTACACCTTC CASSRDRANYGYTF
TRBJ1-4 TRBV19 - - TGTGCCAGTAGTAGGGGGCAGGGAAACGAAAAACTGTTTTTT CASSRGQGNEKLFF
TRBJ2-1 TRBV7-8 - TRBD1 TGTGCCAGCAGCCGCCGGACAGGGACCTACAATGAGCAGTTCTTC CASSRRTGTYNEQFF
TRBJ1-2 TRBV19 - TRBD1 TGTGCCAGTGGGACAGGGGGCTCTGGCTACACCTTC CASGTGGSGYTF
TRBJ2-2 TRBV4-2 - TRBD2 TGTGCCAGCAGCCAACTACTCGCGGGGGGGCGGACCGGGGAGCTGTTTTTT CASSQLLAGGRTGELFF
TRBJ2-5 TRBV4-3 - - TGCGCCAGCAGCCAAGATCGCGGCTTCCAAGAGACCCAGTACTTC CASSQDRGFQETQYF
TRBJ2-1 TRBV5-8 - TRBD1 TGTGCCAGCAGCCCCGGGACAGGGGGCTCGAATGAGCAGTTCTTC CASSPGTGGSNEQFF
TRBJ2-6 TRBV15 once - TGTGCCACCAGCACAGTGACTGGGGCCAACGTCCTGACTTTC CATSTVTGANVLTF
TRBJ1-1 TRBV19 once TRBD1 TGTGCCAGTAGTACCCGGGACAGTTTGAACACTGAAGCTTTCTTT CASSTRDSLNTEAFF
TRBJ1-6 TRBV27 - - TGTGCCAGCAGGGCCGGAGGATCCTTTGGTTCACCCCTCCACTTT CASRAGGSFGSPLHF
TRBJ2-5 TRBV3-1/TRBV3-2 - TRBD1 TGTGCCAGCAGCCATAAATGGACAGGGGGCCAAGAGACCCAGTACTTC CASSHKWTGGQETQYF
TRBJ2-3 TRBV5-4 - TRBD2 TGTGCCAGCAGCTTGGGTCTGGCTAGCGGGGGGGGAGATACGCAGTATTTT CASSLGLASGGGDTQYF
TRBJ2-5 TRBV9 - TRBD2 TGTGCCAGCAGCGCTAGCGGGGGCCCCGGGGAGACCCAGTACTTC CASSASGGPGETQYF
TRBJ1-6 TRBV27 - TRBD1 TGTGCCAGCAGGAACAGGGGCCTTAATTCACCCCTCCACTTT CASRNRGLNSPLHF
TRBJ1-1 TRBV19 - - TGTGCCAGTAGTATAGAGTGGCGGTTGAACACTGAAGCTTTCTTT CASSIEWRLNTEAFF
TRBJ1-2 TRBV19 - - TGTGCCAGTAGTATTGCTCGGCAGACCCCAGGAAACTATGGCTACACCTTC CASSIARQTPGNYGYTF
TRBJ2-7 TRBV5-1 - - TGCGCCAGCAGCTTGGATCGCAGGGCCTACGAGCAGTACTTC CASSLDRRAYEQYF
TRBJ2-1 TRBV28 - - TGTGCCAGCAGTTGGGCTCGTGGGGGGGAGCAGTTCTTC CASSWARGGEQFF
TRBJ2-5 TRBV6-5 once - TGTGCCAGCAAGGAGGGGGGGCAAGAGACCCAGTACTTC CASKEGGQETQYF
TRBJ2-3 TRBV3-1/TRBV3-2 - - TGTGCCAGCAGCCAGGATCCAATCGCGGGGTGGCATGCAGATACGCAGTATTTT CASSQDPIAGWHADTQYF
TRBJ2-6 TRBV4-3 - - TGCGCCAGCAGCCCCCCTGGAACAGGGACTGGGGCCAACGTCCTGACTTTC CASSPPGTGTGANVLTF
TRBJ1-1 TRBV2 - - TGTGCCAGCAGTGACAGGGAAAACACTGAAGCTTTCTTT CASSDRENTEAFF
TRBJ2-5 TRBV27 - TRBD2 TGTGCCAGCAGTCCCCTAGCGGCCTCTTGGGAGACCCAGTACTTC CASSPLAASWETQYF
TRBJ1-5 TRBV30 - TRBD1 TGTGCCTGGAGCGCTCGACGGACAGGGCTTAGCAATCAGCCCCAGCATTTT CAWSARRTGLSNQPQHF
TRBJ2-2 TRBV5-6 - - TGTGCCAGCAGCACTCTAGGGGATTGGAACACCGGGGAGCTGTTTTTT CASSTLGDWNTGELFF
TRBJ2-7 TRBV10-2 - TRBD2 TGCGCCAGCAGAACTAGCGGGGGGTTCTACGAGCAGTACTTC CASRTSGGFYEQYF